A selection of T cell receptor beta chains follows, all from one sample in a study of blood T cell repertoires in COVID-19. Generated by immunoSEQ multiplex PCR, the TCRdb table keeps only in-frame clones and is missing some. Here the sample spans 70,000 or so clones, around nine tenths being singletons. Sequencing input: peripheral blood. Receptor source: a woman older than 75 with active or convalescent COVID-19. Both conserved end residues are part of each CDR3. A D gene is named only where the DNA matches it firmly. For some rows the clone size is stated as once, few or many, or as a class when expanded; others skip it.

clone size	D gene	J gene	V gene	CDR3 DNA	CDR3 protein
NA	NA	TRBJ1-1	TRBV4-3	TGCGCCAGCAGCCAAGGGGGCGGGACTCACACTGAAGCTTTCTTT	CASSQGGGTHTEAFF
NA	NA	TRBJ2-3	TRBV5-1	TGCGCCAGCAGCTTAGAGATGGGGCAGATTACAGATACGCAGTATTTT	CASSLEMGQITDTQYF
NA	TRBD2	TRBJ2-3	TRBV4-2	TGTGCCAGCAGCCAAGAGACCGGGGCGATAGCGGGGACAGATACGCAGTATTTT	CASSQETGAIAGTDTQYF
NA	TRBD1	TRBJ2-7	TRBV7-2	TGTGCCAGCAGCTTGGACAGGGGCAGTTGGGAGCAGTACTTC	CASSLDRGSWEQYF
NA	TRBD1	TRBJ1-6	TRBV19	TGTGCCACCTCGGACAGGGGCACGTTACCCCTCCACTTT	CATSDRGTLPLHF
NA	TRBD1	TRBJ1-5	TRBV13	TGTGCCAGCAGCTTAGGCGCAGGGGGAAATCAGCCCCAGCATTTT	CASSLGAGGNQPQHF
NA	NA	TRBJ2-3	TRBV29-1	TGCAGCGTTACGCGGACAGATACGCAGTATTTT	CSVTRTDTQYF
few	TRBD1	TRBJ2-3	TRBV12-5	TGTGCTAGTGGTACGGGACAGGGGGGAACAGATACGCAGTATTTT	CASGTGQGGTDTQYF
NA	NA	TRBJ1-4	TRBV5-5	TGTGCCAGCAGCTTGGCCGGGGGGGAAAAACTGTTTTTT	CASSLAGGEKLFF
NA	TRBD1	TRBJ1-1	TRBV9	TGTGCCAGCAGCGTAGTTACAGGGGTGGCTGAAGCTTTCTTT	CASSVVTGVAEAFF
NA	TRBD1	TRBJ2-5	TRBV10-3	TGTGCCAGCCAGGGGGTCGAGGAGACCCAGTACTTC	CASQGVEETQYF
NA	TRBD1	TRBJ1-5	TRBV28	TGTGCCAGCAGTCAGGGGGGGGACAGGGGCTACAATCAGCCCCAGCATTTT	CASSQGGDRGYNQPQHF
NA	NA	TRBJ1-2	TRBV18	TGTGCCAGCTCACCATCCCGGCAGGTTCCTAACTATGGCTACACCTTC	CASSPSRQVPNYGYTF
NA	TRBD1	TRBJ1-2	TRBV18	TGTGCCAGCTCATCCGGACAGGTTAATGGCTACACCTTC	CASSSGQVNGYTF
NA	NA	TRBJ1-1	TRBV27	TGTGCCAGCAGTTTTTTTAGAGGCCCGGAAGCTTTCTTT	CASSFFRGPEAFF
NA	NA	TRBJ1-2	TRBV6-2/TRBV6-3	TGTGCCAGCAGTTCCAGGGGTGGTTCGGGCTACACCTTC	CASSSRGGSGYTF
NA	NA	TRBJ1-2	TRBV6-6	TGTGCCAGCAGTTTTGTGGACACCCGAATCCCCTATGGCTACACCTTC	CASSFVDTRIPYGYTF
NA	NA	TRBJ1-1	TRBV5-6	TGTGCCAGCAGCCCCCTTCTGGGCAGCGGTACTGAAGCTTTCTTT	CASSPLLGSGTEAFF
few	NA	TRBJ2-6	TRBV7-8	TGTGCCAGCAGCTTAGCGCGACACACAGACTCTGGGGCCAACGTCCTGACTTTC	CASSLARHTDSGANVLTF
few	TRBD1	TRBJ1-2	TRBV7-8	TGTGCCAGCAGCCCCGGACAGGGAGGGGTTGGCTACACCTTC	CASSPGQGGVGYTF
NA	TRBD1	TRBJ1-2	TRBV2	TGTGCCAGCAGGGGACAGGCAACAAACTATGGCTACACCTTC	CASRGQATNYGYTF
NA	TRBD1	TRBJ1-4	TRBV19	TGTGCCAGTGGACAGGTCCTTAATGAAAAACTGTTTTTT	CASGQVLNEKLFF
NA	NA	TRBJ1-5	TRBV19	TGTGCCAGTGACAGTAGGGTGGGCAATCAGCCCCAGCATTTT	CASDSRVGNQPQHF
NA	TRBD2	TRBJ2-1	TRBV24-1	TGTGCCACCAGTGACCCAAGACTAGCGGGGCACAATGAGCAGTTCTTC	CATSDPRLAGHNEQFF
NA	NA	TRBJ1-3	TRBV7-2	TGTGCCAGCAGCTATTCCGTAGATAGCTCTGGAAACACCATATATTTT	CASSYSVDSSGNTIYF
NA	TRBD2	TRBJ2-3	TRBV7-3	TGTGCCAGCAGCCTACGACTAGCGCCAGATACGCAGTATTTT	CASSLRLAPDTQYF
NA	TRBD1	TRBJ1-2	TRBV4-2	TGTGCCAGCAGCTCTGGACAGGGTAACTATGGCTACACCTTC	CASSSGQGNYGYTF
once	NA	TRBJ1-4	TRBV23-1	TGCGCCAGCAGTCCAGAGGGTAGGCATGAAAAACTGTTTTTT	CASSPEGRHEKLFF
NA	NA	TRBJ2-3	TRBV29-1	TGCAGCGTTCAGAGGGGGTTACCCGATACGCAGTATTTT	CSVQRGLPDTQYF
NA	NA	TRBJ1-2	TRBV6-2/TRBV6-3	TGTGCCAGCAGTGGACAGCACAACTATGGCTACACCTTC	CASSGQHNYGYTF
NA	NA	TRBJ1-3	TRBV5-1	TGCGCCAGCAGCGATGGACAGTTCCGTGGAAACACCATATATTTT	CASSDGQFRGNTIYF
NA	NA	TRBJ1-2	TRBV6-6	TGTGCCAGCACCCTACAGGGCCCGCGCGGCTACACCTTC	CASTLQGPRGYTF
few	NA	TRBJ1-2	TRBV12-3/TRBV12-4	TGTGCCAGTAACGAGGGTTGGAACTATGGCTACACCTTC	CASNEGWNYGYTF